The next 3 T cell receptor beta chains were all read from a single sample in a study of human T cells and chemical hapten exposure. Time point in this sample: patch test 2, 6 weeks after DPC sensitization. Treatment specified: therapeutic diphenylcyclopropenone sensitization with weekly scalp DPC. TCRdb reprocessed the RACE reads with MiXCR, giving one entry per CDR3 protein. The sample lists roughly 120,000 distinct CDR3 sequences; about a tenth were seen once. This specimen consisted of whole blood, obtained in connection with sensitization to the hapten diphenylcyclopropenone (DPC). The receptors were gathered from a woman aged 40 to 50 with alopecia areata. Some clones in this sample may be carry-over from other donors' samples.

This clonotype has a count of ten or more. The rearrangement uses TRBV7-2 and TRBJ1-1; D gene ambiguous. V lost 1 base to trimming and J lost 5 bases, with 8 bases between them. Germline values: CDR1 SGHTA, CDR2 FQGNSA. The CDR3 length is 13 residues. The CDR3 DNA reads TGTGCCAGCAGCTTAGTCCTAATAACTGAAGCTTTCTTT. Translating it yields CASSLVLITEAFF.

In this sample, this clonotype turned up many times. Here the CDR3 DNA reads TGCGCCAGCAGCCCCATGGACAGGGACCACGAGCAGTACTTC. Translation: CASSPMDRDHEQYF. The chain joins TRBV4-1 to TRBJ2-7; the match to TRBD1 covers 8 bases. The germline gives CDR1 MGHRA, CDR2 YSYEKL. The V and J ends lost 4 bases and 5 bases, in that order; junction bases with no gene match: 7. The CDR3 length is 14 residues.

This clonotype was detected many times. CDR3: CASSFNPGSSYEQYF. For the CDR3, the DNA is TGTGCCAGCAGCTTCAATCCCGGCAGCTCCTACGAGCAGTACTTC. The chain recombines TRBV6-5 with TRBJ2-7; D remains ambiguous. V was cut by 6 bases and J by 0 bases, with 15 bases left in between. The CDR3 extends over 15 amino acids. Germline V lookup: CDR1 MNHEY, CDR2 SVGAGI.